This is a list of T cell receptor beta chains from one sample in a study of Tregs in tolerant kidney transplant recipients. Here immunoSEQ multiplex PCR was the method, and the copy in TCRdb shows in-frame clones only, minus some. The data contain about 88,000 clones, approximately 90% of them singletons. Material for sequencing was CD8+ T cells from blood. The receptors derive from a human donor in good health. Each CDR3 is given without its conserved first and last residue. The order of the fields is V gene, clone size, CDR3 protein. Clone size is shown for a subset of rows, as once, few, many or a class of expanded clone.

V gene: TRBV7-9; clone size: .; CDR3 protein: ASSLAGAGYNEQF
V gene: TRBV10-3; clone size: .; CDR3 protein: AITNPGQGGSYEQY
V gene: TRBV2; clone size: .; CDR3 protein: ASTGGGHEQY
V gene: TRBV7-8; clone size: .; CDR3 protein: ASSLATGGPGYEQY
V gene: TRBV5-1; clone size: .; CDR3 protein: ASSLGHPRTEAF
V gene: TRBV9; clone size: .; CDR3 protein: ASSAWDSTDTQY
V gene: TRBV19; clone size: few; CDR3 protein: ASSIVGSPSVEAF
V gene: TRBV9; clone size: .; CDR3 protein: ASSVTGTSGDEQF
V gene: TRBV7-9; clone size: .; CDR3 protein: ASSLVDEQF
V gene: TRBV6-1; clone size: once; CDR3 protein: ASSEGGYIYPYEQY